The clone carrying this TCR beta chain was observed a handful of times. These data are taken from a study of CD8+ T cells in alopecia areata. In each case, RNA was isolated and then reverse transcribed into cDNA as the sequencing template. Using immunoSEQ multiplex PCR, the repertoire was profiled, and TCRdb retains in-frame clones only, with some absent. The top ten hold under 5% of the sample, which has fewer than 150,000 clones, approximately 53% seen once. The TCR comes from a human donor with alopecia areata. The sequencing here drew on CD4+ T cells sorted from blood, taken at week 0.

The CDR3 here is CASRGGPVNQPQHF. The CDR3 DNA sequence: TGTGCCAGCCGTGGAGGGCCCGTCAATCAGCCCCAGCATTTT. The V and J genes are TRBV6-5 and TRBJ1-5; D ambiguous. The germline V and J ends were trimmed by 8 bases and 3 bases, with 14 bases remaining between them. CDR3 length: 14 amino acids. Germline lookup yields CDR1 MNHEY and CDR2 SVGAGI.